The 10 T cell receptor beta chains below come from one sample, sequenced in a study of blood T cells in healthy people across ages. A second PCR, run for about 7 to 12 cycles, used a sample-barcoded 5' primer plus a J-beta primer mix. One entry per CDR3 protein results from TCRdb running MiXCR on the 5' RACE reads. The data contain about 1.4 million distinct CDR3 sequences, around 55% of them singletons. What was sequenced was blood. The receptors originated from a man in his late teens or twenties in good health.

The count of this clonotype is one. V gene TRBV2 combines with J gene TRBJ2-7; D tentatively fits TRBD1 or TRBD2 (5 bases each). CDR1 and CDR2 (germline): SNHLY, FYNNEI. The CDR3 covers 14 residues. V dropped 6 bases and J dropped 0 bases, with 12 bases sitting between them. Here the CDR3 reads CASSPMGTSYEQYF. The DNA of the CDR3 is TGTGCCAGCAGCCCAATGGGGACCTCCTACGAGCAGTACTTC.

The J gene is TRBJ2-5, the V gene TRBV20-1; 7 bases agree with TRBD2. The junction had 13 bases not matched to a gene; V was cut back by 5 bases and J by 1 base. Germline loops: CDR1 DFQATT, CDR2 SNEGSKA (reference sequence). The CDR3 runs to 16 residues. The CDR3 reads CSAPSFGGDVQETQYF. The DNA of the CDR3 is TGCAGTGCTCCCTCCTTTGGGGGGGACGTCCAAGAGACCCAGTACTTC.

The chain recombines TRBV7-9 with TRBJ2-6; weak D call: TRBD2 (6 bases). The CDR3 is made up of 17 amino acids. V was clipped by 3 bases and J by 4 bases, with 16 bases between them. Germline CDR1 and CDR2: SEHNR and FQNEAQ (reference sequence). As DNA, the CDR3 is TGTGCCAGCAGCTTTACGGGGGTTCAAGGAGGGGCCAACGTCCTGACTTTC. It encodes CASSFTGVQGGANVLTF.

In its sample, this clonotype was seen a few times. This sequence joins TRBV20-1 and TRBJ2-6; D call uncertain. Trimming stripped 3 bases from V and 3 bases from J, with 15 bases between. Germline V gene data show CDR1 as DFQATT and CDR2 as SNEGSKA (reference sequence). The CDR3 sequence is 16 residues long. CDR3 amino acids: CSASSGVVVGANVLTF. The CDR3 nucleotides are TGCAGTGCTAGTTCTGGAGTCGTAGTTGGGGCCAACGTCCTGACTTTC.

As for this clonotype: A junction boundary mismatches the germline segment, possibly from a read error. CDR3 amino acids: CASGIAMNTEAFF. The DNA for the CDR3 is TGTGCCAGTGGTATAGCGATGAACACTGAAGCTTTCTTT. The chain recombines TRBV19 with TRBJ1-1; D is unclear. The CDR3 totals 13 residues. In germline, CDR1 is LNHDA, CDR2 SQIVND (reference sequence).

This chain links TRBV4-1 with TRBJ1-2; D is uncertain. The germline V gene has CDR1 MGHRA and CDR2 YSYEKL. The CDR3 totals 14 residues. Trimming pared 7 bases from V and 0 bases from J, leaving 12 bases between. CDR3 bases: TGCGCCAGCAACTTCGTCGGAACTAACTATGGCTACACCTTC. This codes for CASNFVGTNYGYTF.

J is TRBJ2-6 and V is TRBV7-9; TRBD2 matches 8 bases. The CDR3 covers 16 residues. The germline V gene encodes CDR1 SEHNR and CDR2 FQNEAQ (reference sequence). The junction had 3 bases not matched to a gene; V was cut back by 5 bases and J by 0 bases. CDR3 DNA sequence: TGTGCCAGCAGCCAAGCGGGGGTCTCTGGGGCCAACGTCCTGACTTTC. It is translated as CASSQAGVSGANVLTF.

This clonotype was seen a few times. This sequence joins TRBV7-8 and TRBJ2-3; possible D gene TRBD2, 6 bases. V was pared by 5 bases and J by 2 bases, with 20 bases between. Germline V CDR1 and CDR2: SGHVS, FQNEAQ. The CDR3 is 17 residues long. The CDR3 nucleotides are TGTGCCAGCAGCCTGCCTAAACGGGAGATCCTCACAGATACGCAGTATTTT. Translation: CASSLPKREILTDTQYF. Full variable domain (missing parts from reference TRBV7-8 and TRBJ2-3): GAGVSQSPRYKVAKRGQDVALRCDPISGHVSLFWYQQALGQGPEFLTYFQNEAQLDKSGLPSDRFFAERPEGSVSTLKIQRTQQEDSAVYLCASSLPKREILTDTQYFGPGTRLTVL.

The rearrangement uses TRBV6-5 and TRBJ2-5, with D possibly being TRBD2 (5 bases). The J call may not be correct, given that the DNA end is closer to TRBJ2-7. The length of the CDR3 is 13 residues. The germline V gene encodes CDR1 MNHEY and CDR2 SVGAGI. The CDR3 coding sequence is TGTGCCAGCAACCCGGGGAGAGGCTACGAGCAGTACTTC. The encoded protein is CASNPGRGYEQYF.

V gene TRBV10-2 combines with J gene TRBJ1-5; D is uncertain. Germline-derived CDR1 and CDR2 are WSHSY and SAAADI. Trimming removed 3 bases from V and 7 bases from J, with 10 bases in between. The CDR3 sequence is 13 residues long. CDR3: CASSDGVVQPQHF. The CDR3 coding sequence is TGCGCCAGCAGTGATGGGGTTGTACAGCCCCAGCATTTT.